The T cell receptor (beta chain) under discussion was sequenced for a study of blood T cell repertoires in COVID-19. Study summary: Whether acute or convalescent, the COVID-19 samples came from the United States, Italy and Spain. T cells, B-cell-depleted T cells, or PBMCs provided the cDNA or gDNA that served as material.

This CDR3 contains 15 residues. Trimming at V came to 4 bases and at J to 3 bases, leaving 8 bases not matched to a gene. Germline assignment: CDR1 SGHRS and CDR2 YFSETQ. In the original processing: Cell counts per sample came from amplifying reference gene primers. Libraries were prepared by immunoSEQ multiplex PCR; TCRdb keeps only in-frame clonotypes and omits some of them. The D gene and trimming were derived from the DNA, and the V and J assignments and clone size from that table. The sample holds roughly 70,000 clones; about 73% are singletons and the top ten take approximately 20%. The clonotype originates from a man in his fifties or sixties with acute or convalescent COVID-19. Input material: peripheral blood. This chain joins TRBV5-1 and TRBJ1-1; TRBD1 matches at 8 bases. DNA for the CDR3: TGCGCCAGCAGCCTCAGACAGGGGTTGGACACTGAAGCTTTCTTT. Its protein is CASSLRQGLDTEAFF.